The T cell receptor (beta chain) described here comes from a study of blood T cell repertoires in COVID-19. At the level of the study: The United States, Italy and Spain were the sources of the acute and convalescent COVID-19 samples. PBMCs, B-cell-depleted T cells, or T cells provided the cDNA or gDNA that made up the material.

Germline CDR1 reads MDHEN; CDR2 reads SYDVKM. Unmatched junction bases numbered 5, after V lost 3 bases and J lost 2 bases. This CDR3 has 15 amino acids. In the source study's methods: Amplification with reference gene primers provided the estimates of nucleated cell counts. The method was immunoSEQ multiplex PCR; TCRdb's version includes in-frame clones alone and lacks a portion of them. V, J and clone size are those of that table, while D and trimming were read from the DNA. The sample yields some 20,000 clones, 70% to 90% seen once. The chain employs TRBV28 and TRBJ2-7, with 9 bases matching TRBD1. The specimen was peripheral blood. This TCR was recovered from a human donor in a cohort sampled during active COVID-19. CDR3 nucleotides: TGTGCCAGCAGTTTCTTCCGACAGGGGGCCTACGAGCAGTACTTC. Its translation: CASSFFRQGAYEQYF.